The 6 T cell receptor beta chains given below trace back to one sample, sequenced in a study of control samples from healthy donors and cancer patients. The repertoire was sequenced with immunoSEQ multiplex PCR; TCRdb's copy has only in-frame clones and lacks some. The profile shows 30,000 to 35,000 clones, about 88% of them singletons. Material: PBMCs. Receptor source: a woman aged 40-49 years with lung cancer.

A single count supports this clone. This chain uses TRBV28 with TRBJ2-2; the D gene is possibly TRBD1 (5 bases). The CDR3 extends over 14 amino acids. The V end was cut by 2 bases, the J end by 5 bases, with 9 bases between. Germline CDR1 MDHEN, CDR2 SYDVKM. CDR3 DNA: TGTGCCAGCAGTTTACAGGGTGAAACCGGGGAGCTGTTTTTT. Translated, it gives CASSLQGETGELFF.

This clone showed up just once. The chain links TRBV6-6 to TRBJ1-5; D is undetermined. This CDR3 is 14 amino acids long. Germline V lookup: CDR1 MNHNY, CDR2 SVGAGI (reference sequence). V dropped 2 bases and J dropped 1 base, with 6 bases sitting between them. This CDR3 is CASSYPQSNQPQHF. DNA of the CDR3: TGTGCCAGCAGTTACCCGCAGAGCAATCAGCCCCAGCATTTT.

This chain connects TRBV2 to TRBJ2-7; 11 nucleotides align to TRBD1. The CDR3 has 14 amino acids. Germline loops: CDR1 SNHLY, CDR2 FYNNEI. V dropped 7 bases and J dropped 6; count of bases not matched to a gene: 8. The CDR3: CASTEDRGQSEQYF. The CDR3 DNA reads as TGTGCCAGCACCGAGGACAGGGGGCAAAGCGAGCAGTACTTC.

The rearrangement joins TRBV6-1 to TRBJ1-6; maybe TRBD1 (5 bases). V was clipped by 3 bases and J by 10 bases, with 13 bases between them. Germline V gene data show CDR1 as MNHNS and CDR2 as SASEGT. CDR3 length equals 14 residues. The CDR3 here is CASSEWGKGSPLHF. The DNA for the CDR3 is TGTGCCAGCAGTGAGTGGGGGAAAGGGTCACCCCTCCACTTT.

The CDR3 coding sequence is TGTGCCAGCAGCTTAGTGCAGACGCAGTATTTT. It is translated as CASSLVQTQYF. The chain links TRBV13 to TRBJ2-3; D uncertain. CDR1 is PRHDT and CDR2 is FYEKMQ in the germline V gene (reference sequence). Trimming left V 1 base short and J 9 bases short, with 5 bases between. There are 11 residues in the CDR3.

The gene calls are TRBV6-1 and TRBJ1-3, with TRBD1 as a possible D gene (6 bases). The length of the CDR3 is 16 residues. Deletions cut 1 base from V and 3 bases from J, with 13 bases between. CDR1 and CDR2 from the germline V gene are MNHNS and SASEGT. CDR3 in DNA: TGTGCCAGCAGTGAAGATGGGGGGGCGGGTGGAAACACCATATATTTT. It yields the protein CASSEDGGAGGNTIYF.